This T cell receptor beta chain was profiled in a study of CD8 T cells in Susac syndrome. Overall study: Patients with Susac syndrome were therapy-naive, on corticosteroids, or on intravenous immunoglobulin alone at blood draw.

In Susac syndrome patients, recently defined diagnostic criteria for definite or probable disease were met. Negative isolation was applied to CD8+ and CD4+ T cells, and FACS enrichment was applied to TEMRA cells. With random hexamers, reverse transcription was performed on about 0.5 to 1 ug of RNA. An immunoSEQ multiplex PCR generated amplified TCR beta CDR3 products spanning 54 Vbeta and 13 Jbeta. TCRdb redid the calling of the immunoSEQ multiplex PCR reads with MiXCR, one entry per CDR3 protein. This table has around 53,000 distinct CDR3 sequences, 95% appearing once. Sequenced: CD8+ T cells from PBMCs. This receptor was taken from a human donor with Susac syndrome.

The CDR3 nucleotides are TGTGCCAGCAGCTATGACAGCCCCCCTCGGGAGCAGTACTTC. It specifies CASSYDSPPREQYF. The chain couples TRBV7-2 to TRBJ2-7; D might be TRBD1 (5 bases). V was trimmed by 4 bases and J by 7 bases, leaving 17 bases between them. The CDR3 covers 14 residues. In germline, CDR1 is SGHTA, CDR2 FQGNSA.